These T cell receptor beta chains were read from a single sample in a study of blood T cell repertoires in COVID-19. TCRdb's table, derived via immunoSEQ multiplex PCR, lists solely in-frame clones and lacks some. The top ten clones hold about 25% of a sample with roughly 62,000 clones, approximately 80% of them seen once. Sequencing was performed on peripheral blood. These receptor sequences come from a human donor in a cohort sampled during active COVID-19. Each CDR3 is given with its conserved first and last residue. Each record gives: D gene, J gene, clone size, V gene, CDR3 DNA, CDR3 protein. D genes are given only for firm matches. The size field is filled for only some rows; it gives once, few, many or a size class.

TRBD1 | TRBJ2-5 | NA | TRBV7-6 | TGTGCCAGCAGCTTAGCAAGGACAGGGCAGTCTCAAGAGACCCAGTACTTC | CASSLARTGQSQETQYF
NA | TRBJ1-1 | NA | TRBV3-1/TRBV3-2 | TGTGCCAGCAGCCTCAACATGGCCATGAACACTGAAGCTTTCTTT | CASSLNMAMNTEAFF
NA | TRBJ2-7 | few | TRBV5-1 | TGCGCCAGCACCCAATCAGGCGGGCGCGAGCAGTACTTC | CASTQSGGREQYF
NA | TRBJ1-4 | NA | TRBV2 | TGTGCCAGCACCCCAGGGCTAGGGGATGAAAAACTGTTTTTT | CASTPGLGDEKLFF
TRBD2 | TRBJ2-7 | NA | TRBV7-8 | TGTGCCAGCAGCGACGGACTAGCTGTCTCCTACGAGCAGTACTTC | CASSDGLAVSYEQYF
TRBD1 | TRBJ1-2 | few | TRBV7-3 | TGTGCCAGCAGCCCCCAACAGGGGGCGGACTATGGCTACACCTTC | CASSPQQGADYGYTF
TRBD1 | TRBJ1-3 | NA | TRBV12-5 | TGTGCTAGTGGTTTGGATCTCGGGGACAGGGTGTTT | CASGLDLGDRVF
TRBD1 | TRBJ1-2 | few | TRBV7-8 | TGTGCCAGCAGCTTAATGGGACAGAGTGCGTATGGCTACACCTTC | CASSLMGQSAYGYTF
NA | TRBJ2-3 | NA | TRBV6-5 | TGTGCCAGCAGGGAGGTTAGCACAGATACGCAGTATTTT | CASREVSTDTQYF
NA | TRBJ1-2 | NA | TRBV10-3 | TGTGCCATCAGCGGAGGGTTAGGGGTATCCCCACGTAACTATGGCTACACCTTC | CAISGGLGVSPRNYGYTF
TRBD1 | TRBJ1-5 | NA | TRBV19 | TGTGCCAGTAGTGCGGACAGGTCATTATATCAGCCCCAGCATTTT | CASSADRSLYQPQHF
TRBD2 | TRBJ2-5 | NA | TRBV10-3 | TGTGCCATCAGTGAAGGAGGGACTAGCGGGGAGACCCAGTACTTC | CAISEGGTSGETQYF
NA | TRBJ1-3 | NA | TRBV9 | TGTGCCAGCAGCGTAGACGGGTCTGGAAACACCATATATTTT | CASSVDGSGNTIYF
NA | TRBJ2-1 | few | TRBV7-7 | TGTGCCAGCAGCTTAGAGGACTCCTCGGGGGAGCAGTTCTTC | CASSLEDSSGEQFF
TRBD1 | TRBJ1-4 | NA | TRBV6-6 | TGTGCCAGCACTTTACAGGGGGGGGAAAAACTGTTTTTT | CASTLQGGEKLFF
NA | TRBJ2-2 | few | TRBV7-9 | TGTGCCAGCAGCCCAGCGGGCGCGAACACCGGGGAGCTGTTTTTT | CASSPAGANTGELFF
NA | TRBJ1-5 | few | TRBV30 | TGTGCCTGGAGTGTGACGGGGTATCAGCCCCAGCATTTT | CAWSVTGYQPQHF
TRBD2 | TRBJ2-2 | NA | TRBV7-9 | TGTGCCGGTACTCGACTAGCGGGAGCCGGGGAGCTGTTTTTT | CAGTRLAGAGELFF
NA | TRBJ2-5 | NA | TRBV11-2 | TGTGCCAGCAGCGTCTCCGGAGCAAAAGAGACCCAGTACTTC | CASSVSGAKETQYF
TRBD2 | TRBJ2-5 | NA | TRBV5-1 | TGCGCCAGCAGCCTTACGGGACTACAAGAGACCCAGTACTTC | CASSLTGLQETQYF
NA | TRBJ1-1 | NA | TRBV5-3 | TGTGCCAGAAGCTTGTATCCTGAAGCTTTCTTT | CARSLYPEAFF
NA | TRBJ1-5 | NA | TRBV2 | TGTGCCAGCAGCGCGGGGCAGGGTGAACAGCCCCAGCATTTT | CASSAGQGEQPQHF
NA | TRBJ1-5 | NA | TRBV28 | TGTGCCAGCAGATCCCCGGGGGTTTTCAATCAGCCCCAGCATTTT | CASRSPGVFNQPQHF
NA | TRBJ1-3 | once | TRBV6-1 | TGTGCCAGCAGCCCCAGGGGAAACACCATATATTTT | CASSPRGNTIYF
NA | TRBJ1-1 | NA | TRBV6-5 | TGTGCCAGCAGTACCGGGACACCTAACACTGAAGCTTTCTTT | CASSTGTPNTEAFF
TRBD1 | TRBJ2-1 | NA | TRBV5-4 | TGTGCCAGCAGCTTGGGACAGGGCTCCTACAATGAGCAGTTCTTC | CASSLGQGSYNEQFF
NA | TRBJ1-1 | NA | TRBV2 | TGTGCCAGCAGTGGGACTCTCCTTGGGACTGAAGCTTTCTTT | CASSGTLLGTEAFF
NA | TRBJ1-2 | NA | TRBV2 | TGTGCCAGCAGTACTAGGTGGTATGGCTACACCTTC | CASSTRWYGYTF
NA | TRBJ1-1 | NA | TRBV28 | TGTGCCAGCAGTACCCTGCTCAGGGAAACTGAAGCTTTCTTT | CASSTLLRETEAFF
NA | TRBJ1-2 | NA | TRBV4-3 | TGCGCCAGCAGCCAAGTCTTGGGAGGGCGTGGCTACACCTTC | CASSQVLGGRGYTF
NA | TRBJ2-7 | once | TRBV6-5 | TGTGCCAGCACGCGACTAGGCTCCTACGAGCAGTACTTC | CASTRLGSYEQYF
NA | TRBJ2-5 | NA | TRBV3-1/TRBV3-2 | TGTGCCAGCAGACAGGCGGCGGAGACCCAGTACTTC | CASRQAAETQYF
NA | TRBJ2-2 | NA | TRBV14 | TGTGCCAGCAGTTCGGACTGGGCCACCGGGGAGCTGTTTTTT | CASSSDWATGELFF
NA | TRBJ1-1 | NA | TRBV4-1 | TGCGCCAGCAGCCTTTCCATCGGACTTCAGAACACTGAAGCTTTCTTT | CASSLSIGLQNTEAFF
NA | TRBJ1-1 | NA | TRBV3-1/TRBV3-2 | TGTGCCACGCAGGGCGGTTTAGCGGATACTGAAGCTTTCTTT | CATQGGLADTEAFF
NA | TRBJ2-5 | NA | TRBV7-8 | TGTGCCAGCAGCTTAGCGGGCCACCAAGAGACCCAGTACTTC | CASSLAGHQETQYF
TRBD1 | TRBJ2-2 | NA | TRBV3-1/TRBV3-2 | TGTGCCAGCAGCCAAGGGACAGGGGTCGGGGAGCTGTTTTTT | CASSQGTGVGELFF